Listed below are T cell receptor beta chains from one sample, sequenced in a study of cytomegalovirus exposure and HLA in healthy donors. Data came from immunoSEQ multiplex PCR; TCRdb stores just in-frame clones and leaves some out. This table has 80,000 to 95,000 clones, about 93% appearing once. Source material: PBMCs. The origin of the receptors is a woman aged 30 to 39 in good health and CMV-seropositive. The CDR3 runs from the conserved cysteine through the conserved F or W. The order of the fields is J gene, V gene, D gene, clone size, CDR3 protein, CDR3 DNA. D genes are given only for firm matches. Some rows mark clone size as missing; the rest say once, few, many or name a class of expanded clone.

TRBJ2-7,TRBV7-2,TRBD1,NA,CASSRQGDGAYEQYF,TGTGCCAGCAGCCGCCAGGGGGACGGGGCTTACGAGCAGTACTTC
TRBJ2-2,TRBV19,NA,NA,CASSIQTGNTGELFF,TGTGCCAGTAGTATCCAGACAGGGAACACCGGGGAGCTGTTTTTT
TRBJ1-5,TRBV28,NA,NA,CASVVWGESNQPQHF,TGTGCCAGCGTGGTGTGGGGGGAGAGCAATCAGCCCCAGCATTTT
TRBJ1-2,TRBV11-2,TRBD1,NA,CASSLGVRGVYGYTF,TGTGCCAGCAGCTTAGGCGTCAGGGGGGTCTATGGCTACACCTTC
TRBJ1-1,TRBV7-2,TRBD1,NA,CASSLGDRLNTEAFF,TGTGCCAGCAGCTTAGGGGACAGACTGAACACTGAAGCTTTCTTT
TRBJ2-2,TRBV5-6,TRBD1,NA,CASSLVDRAGELFF,TGTGCCAGCAGCTTGGTCGACAGGGCCGGGGAGCTGTTTTTT
TRBJ2-5,TRBV30,TRBD2,NA,CAWSVGLAGLSETQYF,TGTGCCTGGAGTGTAGGACTAGCGGGCCTATCTGAGACCCAGTACTTC
TRBJ1-2,TRBV4-3,TRBD1,NA,CASGRDRDDYYGYTF,TGCGCCAGCGGTCGGGACAGGGACGATTACTATGGCTACACCTTC
TRBJ2-7,TRBV28,NA,once,CASSFPQGLGSYEQYF,TGTGCCAGCAGTTTTCCCCAGGGGTTGGGGTCCTACGAGCAGTACTTC
TRBJ1-3,TRBV25-1,NA,NA,CASSELGREDTIYF,TGTGCCAGCAGTGAACTGGGCAGGGAGGACACCATATATTTT
TRBJ2-3,TRBV21-1,NA,NA,CASSNLAGSTDTQYF,TGTGCCAGCAGCAACCTAGCGGGAAGCACAGATACGCAGTATTTT
TRBJ2-7,TRBV20-1,NA,few,CSAKATEQYF,TGCAGTGCTAAAGCGACTGAGCAGTACTTC
TRBJ2-4,TRBV7-9,TRBD2,NA,CASSPKRDLAKNIQYF,TGTGCCAGCAGCCCAAAGCGGGACCTAGCCAAAAACATTCAGTACTTC
TRBJ2-3,TRBV5-4,TRBD2,NA,CASSSGLFRTDTQYF,TGTGCCAGCAGCTCGGGACTATTTCGCACAGATACGCAGTATTTT
TRBJ2-5,TRBV5-5,NA,NA,CASSFSRETQYF,TGTGCCAGCAGCTTTTCCAGGGAGACCCAGTACTTC
TRBJ2-7,TRBV6-5,NA,once,CASSLSHSSYEQYF,TGTGCCAGCAGTTTATCACACAGCTCCTACGAGCAGTACTTC
TRBJ2-7,TRBV6-5,TRBD2,NA,CASSSPTSGSYEQYF,TGTGCCAGCAGTTCTCCGACTAGCGGGAGCTACGAGCAGTACTTC
TRBJ1-3,TRBV7-2,NA,NA,CASSPRSGLGNTIYF,TGTGCCAGCAGCCCGCGGTCCGGATTAGGAAACACCATATATTTT
TRBJ1-4,TRBV18,NA,NA,CASSEGQINEKLFF,TGTGCCAGCTCAGAAGGACAGATTAATGAAAAACTGTTTTTT
TRBJ2-1,TRBV30,TRBD2,NA,CAWSVGGGRTGYNEQFF,TGTGCCTGGAGTGTAGGTGGCGGGAGGACGGGCTACAATGAGCAGTTCTTC
TRBJ1-1,TRBV5-1,NA,NA,CASSLATGRNTEAFF,TGCGCCAGCAGCTTGGCCACAGGCCGGAACACTGAAGCTTTCTTT
TRBJ2-3,TRBV10-3,TRBD1,NA,CAISGPSGQGPDTQYF,TGTGCCATCAGTGGCCCCTCCGGACAGGGGCCAGATACGCAGTATTTT
TRBJ1-1,TRBV19,NA,NA,CASTKDRLNTEAFF,TGTGCCAGTACCAAAGACAGGCTGAACACTGAAGCTTTCTTT
TRBJ2-5,TRBV4-3,TRBD2,NA,CASSYGLAGVEGTQYF,TGCGCCAGCAGCTATGGACTAGCGGGAGTCGAGGGGACCCAGTACTTC
TRBJ2-1,TRBV2,NA,NA,CASIMVGNEQFF,TGTGCCAGCATTATGGTCGGCAATGAGCAGTTCTTC
TRBJ2-7,TRBV2,NA,NA,CASSDQGTYEQYF,TGTGCCAGCAGTGATCAGGGGACCTACGAGCAGTACTTC
TRBJ1-5,TRBV6-1,TRBD1,NA,CASSPNRGTNQPQHF,TGTGCCAGCAGTCCTAACAGGGGGACTAATCAGCCCCAGCATTTT
TRBJ2-1,TRBV5-4,NA,NA,CASSLGGSNEQFF,TGTGCCAGCAGCCTCGGGGGTTCCAATGAGCAGTTCTTC
TRBJ2-6,TRBV28,TRBD2,NA,CASIPGGGGANVLTF,TGTGCCAGCATCCCCGGCGGGGGTGGGGCCAACGTCCTGACTTTC
TRBJ2-7,TRBV19,NA,NA,CASMTGDEQYF,TGTGCCAGTATGACCGGGGATGAGCAGTACTTC
TRBJ1-1,TRBV19,NA,NA,CASSMWGGEAFF,TGTGCCAGTAGTATGTGGGGAGGTGAAGCTTTCTTT
TRBJ1-5,TRBV6-5,NA,NA,CASSANSNQPQHF,TGTGCCAGCAGTGCGAATAGCAATCAGCCCCAGCATTTT
TRBJ1-1,TRBV4-3,NA,NA,CASSSRQNTEAFF,TGCGCCAGCAGCTCCAGGCAGAACACTGAAGCTTTCTTT
TRBJ2-3,TRBV5-4,NA,NA,CASSLGLGDTDTQYF,TGTGCCAGCAGCTTGGGACTAGGTGACACAGATACGCAGTATTTT
TRBJ2-5,TRBV12-1,NA,NA,CASSFAPTGGSPETQYF,TGTGCCAGCAGCTTTGCCCCGACAGGGGGTTCTCCGGAGACCCAGTACTTC
TRBJ1-4,TRBV4-3,NA,NA,CASSQDSDRKLFF,TGCGCCAGCAGCCAAGATAGTGACAGAAAACTGTTTTTT
TRBJ2-2,TRBV28,NA,few,CASARLHRINTGELFF,TGTGCCAGCGCCCGGTTGCACAGGATTAACACCGGGGAGCTGTTTTTT
TRBJ2-5,TRBV7-2,TRBD2,NA,CASRVAGGEETQYF,TGTGCCAGCAGGGTGGCGGGAGGGGAAGAGACCCAGTACTTC
TRBJ2-2,TRBV19,NA,NA,CASRARSIGELFF,TGTGCCAGTAGGGCTAGAAGCATCGGGGAGCTGTTTTTT
TRBJ2-2,TRBV4-3,TRBD2,NA,CASSSSGTRNTGELFF,TGCGCCAGCAGCTCGTCCGGGACTAGGAACACCGGGGAGCTGTTTTTT
TRBJ2-5,TRBV10-3,TRBD1,NA,CAISGTGRGIETQYF,TGTGCCATCAGTGGGACAGGCCGTGGGATTGAGACCCAGTACTTC
TRBJ2-1,TRBV6-9,NA,NA,CASRTLAQQFF,TGTGCCAGCAGGACCTTAGCACAGCAGTTCTTC
TRBJ2-3,TRBV11-2,NA,NA,CASSKTGGLAGVLTDTQYF,TGTGCCAGCAGCAAGACAGGGGGGCTAGCGGGAGTTCTTACAGATACGCAGTATTTT
TRBJ2-1,TRBV7-9,TRBD2,NA,CASIPRPGLAGAYNEQFF,TGTGCCAGCATCCCCCGCCCCGGACTAGCGGGAGCCTACAATGAGCAGTTCTTC
TRBJ2-3,TRBV7-2,TRBD1,once,CASSRDRAGTDTQYF,TGTGCCAGCAGTAGAGACAGGGCGGGTACAGATACGCAGTATTTT
TRBJ1-5,TRBV7-9,NA,NA,CASSAGLDQPQHF,TGTGCCAGCAGCGCGGGTCTTGATCAGCCCCAGCATTTT
TRBJ1-1,TRBV5-4,TRBD1,NA,CASSLGRGVSTEAFF,TGTGCCAGCAGCTTGGGCAGGGGGGTGAGCACTGAAGCTTTCTTT
TRBJ2-2,TRBV9,NA,NA,CASSVHRTATNTGELFF,TGTGCCAGCAGCGTACACCGGACAGCTACGAACACCGGGGAGCTGTTTTTT
TRBJ2-5,TRBV6-5,NA,NA,CASNRGLGETQYF,TGTGCCAGCAACCGGGGACTTGGTGAGACCCAGTACTTC
TRBJ2-1,TRBV7-6,TRBD2,NA,CASSSASGSYNEQFF,TGTGCCAGCAGCTCGGCTAGCGGGAGTTACAATGAGCAGTTCTTC
TRBJ1-4,TRBV18,NA,NA,CASSRQQATNEKLFF,TGTGCCAGCTCACGACAGCAGGCAACTAATGAAAAACTGTTTTTT
TRBJ1-2,TRBV7-9,NA,NA,CASSLDLNWYTF,TGTGCCAGCAGCTTAGATCTAAATTGGTACACCTTC
TRBJ2-7,TRBV7-2,TRBD1,NA,CASSFGTDAYEQYF,TGTGCCAGCAGCTTCGGGACAGATGCCTACGAGCAGTACTTC
TRBJ2-5,TRBV7-2,TRBD1,NA,CASRLTGAAPKETQYF,TGTGCCAGCAGATTGACAGGGGCCGCCCCTAAAGAGACCCAGTACTTC